The entry below describes one TCR beta chain. Clones were sequenced by immunoSEQ multiplex PCR, and TCRdb holds only the in-frame ones, with some missing. The sample lists about 49,000 clones; approximately 86% were seen once. The entry originates in a study of control samples from healthy donors and cancer patients. CDR1 is SGDLS and CDR2 is YYNGEE in the germline V gene. V shed 4 bases and J shed 0 bases, with 7 bases lying between them. CDR3 length: 14 residues. The sequencing sample was made of PBMCs. The rearrangement links TRBV9 to TRBJ2-2; D unclear. The receptor's source is a woman in her forties or fifties with lung cancer. The CDR3 region is CASSTLANTGELFF. CDR3 nucleotides: TGTGCCAGCAGCACTCTAGCGAACACCGGGGAGCTGTTTTTT.